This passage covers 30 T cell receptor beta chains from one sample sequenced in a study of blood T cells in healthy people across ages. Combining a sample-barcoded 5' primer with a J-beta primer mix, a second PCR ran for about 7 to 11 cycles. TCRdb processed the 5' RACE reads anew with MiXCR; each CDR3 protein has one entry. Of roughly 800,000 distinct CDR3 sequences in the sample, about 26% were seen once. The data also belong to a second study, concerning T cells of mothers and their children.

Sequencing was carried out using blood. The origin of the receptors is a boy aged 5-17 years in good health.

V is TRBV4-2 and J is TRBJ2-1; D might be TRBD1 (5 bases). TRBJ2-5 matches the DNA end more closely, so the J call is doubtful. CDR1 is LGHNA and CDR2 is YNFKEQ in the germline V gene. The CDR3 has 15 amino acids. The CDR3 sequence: CASSLRPGREETQYF. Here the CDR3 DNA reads TGTGCCAGCAGCCTAAGGCCAGGGCGTGAGGAGACCCAGTACTTC.

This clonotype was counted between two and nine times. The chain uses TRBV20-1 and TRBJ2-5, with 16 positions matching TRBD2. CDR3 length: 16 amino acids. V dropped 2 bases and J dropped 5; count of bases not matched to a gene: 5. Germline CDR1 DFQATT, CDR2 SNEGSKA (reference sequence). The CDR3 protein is CSARLPGLAGGETQYF. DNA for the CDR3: TGCAGTGCTAGACTTCCGGGACTAGCGGGGGGGGAGACCCAGTACTTC.

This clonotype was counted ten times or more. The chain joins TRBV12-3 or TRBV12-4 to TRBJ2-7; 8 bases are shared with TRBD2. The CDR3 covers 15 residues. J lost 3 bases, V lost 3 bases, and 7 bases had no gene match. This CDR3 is CASSLDDGGGYEQYF. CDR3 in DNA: TGTGCCAGCAGTTTGGACGACGGGGGGGGCTACGAGCAGTACTTC.

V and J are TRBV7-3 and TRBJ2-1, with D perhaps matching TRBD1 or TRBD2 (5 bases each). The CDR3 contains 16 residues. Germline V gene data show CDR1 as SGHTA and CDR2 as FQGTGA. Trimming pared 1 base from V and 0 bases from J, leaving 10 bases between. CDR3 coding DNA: TGTGCCAGCAGCTTAATGGGGACCCGCTCCTACAATGAGCAGTTCTTC. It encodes CASSLMGTRSYNEQFF. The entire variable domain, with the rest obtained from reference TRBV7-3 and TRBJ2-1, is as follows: GAGVSQTPSNKVTEKGKYVELRCDPISGHTALYWYRQSLGQGPEFLIYFQGTGAADDSGLPNDRFFAVRPEGSVSTLKIQRTERGDSAVYLCASSLMGTRSYNEQFFGPGTRLTVL.

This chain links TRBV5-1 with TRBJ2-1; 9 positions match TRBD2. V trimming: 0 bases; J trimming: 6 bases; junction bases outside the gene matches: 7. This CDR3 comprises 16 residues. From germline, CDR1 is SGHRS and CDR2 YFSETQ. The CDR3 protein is CASSLEASGGINEQFF. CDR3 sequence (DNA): TGCGCCAGCAGCTTGGAGGCCAGCGGGGGGATCAATGAGCAGTTCTTC.

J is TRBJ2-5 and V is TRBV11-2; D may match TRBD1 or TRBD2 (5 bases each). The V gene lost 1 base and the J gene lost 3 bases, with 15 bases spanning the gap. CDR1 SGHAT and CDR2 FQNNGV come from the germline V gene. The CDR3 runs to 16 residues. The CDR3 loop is CASSLGVLAGKETQYF. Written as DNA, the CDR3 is TGTGCCAGCAGCTTAGGGGTGCTAGCAGGGAAAGAGACCCAGTACTTC.

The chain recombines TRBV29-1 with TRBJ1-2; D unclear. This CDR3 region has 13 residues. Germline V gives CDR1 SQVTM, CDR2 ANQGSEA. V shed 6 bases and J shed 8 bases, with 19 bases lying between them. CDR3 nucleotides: TGCAGCGTGGTCAGCGGGCCGTTTAAGGGCTACACCTTC. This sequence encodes CSVVSGPFKGYTF.

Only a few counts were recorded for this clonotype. CDR3 in amino acids: CASSQGRGYHTEAFF. The DNA of the CDR3 is TGTGCCAGCAGCCAAGGTAGGGGCTATCACACTGAAGCTTTCTTT. The rearrangement uses TRBV14 and TRBJ1-1, with D perhaps TRBD1 (5 bases). Trimming cost V 1 base and J 3 bases, with 12 bases left between them. The CDR3 length is 15 residues. Germline V lookup: CDR1 SGHDN, CDR2 FVKESK.

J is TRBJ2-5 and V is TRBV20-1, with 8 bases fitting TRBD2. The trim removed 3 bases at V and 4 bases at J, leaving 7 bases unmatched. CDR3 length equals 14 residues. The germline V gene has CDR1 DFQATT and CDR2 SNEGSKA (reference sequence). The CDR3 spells CSASNGGDSETQYF. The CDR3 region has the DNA TGCAGTGCTAGTAACGGGGGGGACTCAGAGACCCAGTACTTC.

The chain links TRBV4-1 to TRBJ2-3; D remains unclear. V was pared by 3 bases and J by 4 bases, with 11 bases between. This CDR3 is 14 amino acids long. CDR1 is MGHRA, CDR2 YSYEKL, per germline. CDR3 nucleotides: TGCGCCAGCAGCCAGCCCCTGGGGTCAGATACGCAGTATTTT. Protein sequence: CASSQPLGSDTQYF.

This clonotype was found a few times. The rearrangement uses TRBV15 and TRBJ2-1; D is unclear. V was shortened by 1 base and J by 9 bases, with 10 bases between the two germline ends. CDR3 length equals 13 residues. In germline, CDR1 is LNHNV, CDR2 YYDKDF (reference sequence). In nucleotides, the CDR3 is TGTGCCACCAGCAGAGCATCCTTCGTTGAGCAGTTCTTC. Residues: CATSRASFVEQFF.

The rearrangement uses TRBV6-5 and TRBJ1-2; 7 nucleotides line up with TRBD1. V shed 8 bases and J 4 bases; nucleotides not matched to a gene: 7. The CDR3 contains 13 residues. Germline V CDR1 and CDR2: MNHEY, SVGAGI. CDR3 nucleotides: TGTGCCAGCGGAATGGACAGGTCCTATGGCTACACCTTC. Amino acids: CASGMDRSYGYTF.

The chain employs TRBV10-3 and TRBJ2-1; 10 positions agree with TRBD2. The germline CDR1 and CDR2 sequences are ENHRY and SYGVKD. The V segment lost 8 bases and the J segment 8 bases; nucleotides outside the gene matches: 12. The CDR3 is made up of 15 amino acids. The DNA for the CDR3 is TGTGCCATCGGGCCAGCGGGGGGGCCGGCTTATGAGCAGTTCTTC. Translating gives CAIGPAGGPAYEQFF.

The CDR3 DNA sequence: TGTGCCAGCTCACCGTATCCCAATCAGCCCCAGCATTTT. It specifies CASSPYPNQPQHF. V is TRBV18 and J is TRBJ1-5; D unclear. CDR3 length: 13 residues. The germline CDR1 and CDR2 sequences are KGHSH and LQKENI. Between the trimmed V and J ends, which lost 3 bases and 3 bases, there was a span of 6 bases.

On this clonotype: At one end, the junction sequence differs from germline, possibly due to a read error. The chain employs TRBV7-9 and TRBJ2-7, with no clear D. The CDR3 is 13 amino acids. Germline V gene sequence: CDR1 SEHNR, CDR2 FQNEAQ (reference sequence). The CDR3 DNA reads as TGTGCCAGCAGCCCCCTACGTGGCTACGTGCAGTACTTC. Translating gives CASSPLRGYVQYF.

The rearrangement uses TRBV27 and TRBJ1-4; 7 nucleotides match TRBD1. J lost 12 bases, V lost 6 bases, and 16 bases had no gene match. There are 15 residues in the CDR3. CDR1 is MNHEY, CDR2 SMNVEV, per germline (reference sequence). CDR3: CASRILTGPVSELFF. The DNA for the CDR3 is TGTGCCAGCAGAATCTTGACAGGGCCAGTGAGCGAACTGTTTTTT. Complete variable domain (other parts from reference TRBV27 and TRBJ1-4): EAQVTQNPRYLITVTGKKLTVTCSQNMNHEYMSWYRQDPGLGLRQIYYSMNVEVTDKGDVPEGYKVSRKEKRNFPLILESPSPNQTSLYFCASRILTGPVSELFFGSGTQLSVL.

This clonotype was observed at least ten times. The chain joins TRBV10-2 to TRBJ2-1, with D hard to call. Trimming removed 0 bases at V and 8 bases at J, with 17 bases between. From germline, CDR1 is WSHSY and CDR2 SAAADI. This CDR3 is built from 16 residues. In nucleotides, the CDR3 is TGCGCCAGCAGTGAGTCCGGAGTTGCACCCCTCCATGAGCAGTTCTTC. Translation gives CASSESGVAPLHEQFF.

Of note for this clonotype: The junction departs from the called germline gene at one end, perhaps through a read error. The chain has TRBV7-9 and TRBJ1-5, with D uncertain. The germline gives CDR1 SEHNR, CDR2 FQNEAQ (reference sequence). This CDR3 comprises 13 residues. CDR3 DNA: TGTGCCAACAGCACGCAGGGCAATCAGCCCCAGCATTTT. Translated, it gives CANSTQGNQPQHF.

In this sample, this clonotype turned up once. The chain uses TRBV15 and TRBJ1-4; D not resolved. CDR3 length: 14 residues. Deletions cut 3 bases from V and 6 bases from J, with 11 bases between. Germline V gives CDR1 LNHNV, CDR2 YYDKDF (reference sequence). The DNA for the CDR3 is TGTGCCACCAGCAGTGGAATCCTTTATGAAAAACTGTTTTTT. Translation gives CATSSGILYEKLFF.

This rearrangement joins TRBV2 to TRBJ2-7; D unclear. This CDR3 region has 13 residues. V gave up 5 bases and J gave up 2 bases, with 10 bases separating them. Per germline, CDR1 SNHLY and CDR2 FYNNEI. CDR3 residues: CASSRTTPYEQYF. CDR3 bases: TGTGCCAGCAGTCGGACCACCCCCTACGAGCAGTACTTC.

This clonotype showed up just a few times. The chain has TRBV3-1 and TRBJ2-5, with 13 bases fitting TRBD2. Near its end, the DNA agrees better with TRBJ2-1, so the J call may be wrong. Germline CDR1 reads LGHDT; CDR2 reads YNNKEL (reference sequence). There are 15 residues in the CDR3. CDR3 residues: CASSQALAGGYEQFF. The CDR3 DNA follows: TGTGCCAGCAGCCAAGCACTAGCGGGGGGGTATGAGCAGTTCTTC.

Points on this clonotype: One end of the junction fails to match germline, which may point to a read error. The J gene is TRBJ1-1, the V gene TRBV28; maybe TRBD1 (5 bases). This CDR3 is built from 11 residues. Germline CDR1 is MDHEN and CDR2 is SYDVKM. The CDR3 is CASSLWDSREF. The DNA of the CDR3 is TGTGCCAGCAGTCTATGGGACTCTAGGGAATTT.

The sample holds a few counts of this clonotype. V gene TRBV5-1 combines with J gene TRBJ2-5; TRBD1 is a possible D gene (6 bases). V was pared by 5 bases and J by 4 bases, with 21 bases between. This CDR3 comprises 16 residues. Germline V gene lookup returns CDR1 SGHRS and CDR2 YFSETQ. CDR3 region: CASSSTRGGLGETQYF. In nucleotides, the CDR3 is TGCGCCAGCAGTTCGACCAGGGGTGGGCTGGGAGAGACCCAGTACTTC.

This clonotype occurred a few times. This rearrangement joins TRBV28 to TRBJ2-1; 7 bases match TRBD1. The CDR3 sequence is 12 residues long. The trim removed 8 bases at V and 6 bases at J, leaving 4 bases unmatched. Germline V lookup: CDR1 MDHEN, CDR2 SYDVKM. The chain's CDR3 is CASGQASNEQFF. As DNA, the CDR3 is TGTGCCAGCGGACAGGCTAGCAATGAGCAGTTCTTC.

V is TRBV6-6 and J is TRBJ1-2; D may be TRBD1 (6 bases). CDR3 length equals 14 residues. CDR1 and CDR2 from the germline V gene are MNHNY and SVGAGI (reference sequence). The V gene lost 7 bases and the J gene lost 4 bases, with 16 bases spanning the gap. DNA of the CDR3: TGTGCCAGCACCACTCTGCAGGGGACCTATGGCTACACCTTC. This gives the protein CASTTLQGTYGYTF.

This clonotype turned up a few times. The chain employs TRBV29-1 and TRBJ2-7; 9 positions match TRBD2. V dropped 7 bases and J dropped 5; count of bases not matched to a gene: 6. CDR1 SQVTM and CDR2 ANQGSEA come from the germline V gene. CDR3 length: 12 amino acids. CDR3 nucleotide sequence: TGCAGCGGCACTAGCGGGCGAAACGAGCAGTACTTC. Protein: CSGTSGRNEQYF.

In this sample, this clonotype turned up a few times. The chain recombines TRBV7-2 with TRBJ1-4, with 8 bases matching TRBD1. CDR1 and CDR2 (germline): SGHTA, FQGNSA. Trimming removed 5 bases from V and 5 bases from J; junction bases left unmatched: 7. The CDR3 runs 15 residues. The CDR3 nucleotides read TGTGCCAGCAGCCGGACAGGGATCGGAAATGAAAAACTGTTTTTT. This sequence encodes CASSRTGIGNEKLFF.

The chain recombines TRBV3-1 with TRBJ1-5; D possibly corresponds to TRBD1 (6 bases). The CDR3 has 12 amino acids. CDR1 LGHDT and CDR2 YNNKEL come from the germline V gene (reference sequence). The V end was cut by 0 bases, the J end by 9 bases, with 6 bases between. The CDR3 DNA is TGTGCCAGCAGCCAAGACAGGGGGCCCCAGCATTTT. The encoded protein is CASSQDRGPQHF. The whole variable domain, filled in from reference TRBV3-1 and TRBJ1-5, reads DTAVSQTPKYLVTQMGNDKSIKCEQNLGHDTMYWYKQDSKKFLKIMFSYNNKELIINETVPNRFSPKSPDKAHLNLHINSLELGDSAVYFCASSQDRGPQHFGDGTRLSIL.

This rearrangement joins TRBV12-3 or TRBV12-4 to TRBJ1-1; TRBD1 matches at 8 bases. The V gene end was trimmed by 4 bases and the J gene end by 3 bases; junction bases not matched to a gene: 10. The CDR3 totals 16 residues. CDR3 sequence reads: CASSSTDREQDTEAFF. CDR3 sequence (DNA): TGTGCCAGCAGTTCTACGGACAGGGAGCAAGACACTGAAGCTTTCTTT.

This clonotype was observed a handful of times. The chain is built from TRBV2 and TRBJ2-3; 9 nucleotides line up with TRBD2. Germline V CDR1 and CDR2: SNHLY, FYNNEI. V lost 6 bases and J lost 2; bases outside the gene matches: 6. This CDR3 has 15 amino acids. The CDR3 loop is CASRRLAEHTDTQYF. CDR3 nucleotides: TGTGCCAGCAGGAGACTAGCGGAGCACACAGATACGCAGTATTTT.